This T cell receptor (beta chain) was captured in a study of shared clonotypes between healthy human individuals. About the research overall: Per donor, three plates held CD4 naive cells, three held CD4 memory, two held CD8 naive and one held CD8 memory. Overall study findings and caveats: A reduction in generation probabilities was seen for non-shared clonotypes relative to those shared by all four donors.

Naive CD8 cells comprised CD45RO-negative, CCR7-positively selected cells, excluding terminally differentiated effector memory CD45RA+ cells. The donors, all of them Caucasian adults, lived in Nashville, Tennessee. As for this clone: Its antigen is as yet unknown. Other DNA sequences within the sample encode an identical CDR3.

CDR1 is SGHAT, CDR2 FQNNGV, per germline. The CDR3 covers 13 residues. V was cut by 4 bases and J by 1 base, with 7 bases left in between. Sequencing was at deep level. Clones were sequenced by immunoSEQ multiplex PCR, and TCRdb holds only the in-frame ones, with some missing. The repertoire holds about 2.2 million clones, just under 95% seen once, with less than 2% in the top ten. The source material was naive CD8+ T cells from PBMCs. V gene TRBV11-2 combines with J gene TRBJ1-1; D gene uncertain. The sequence was obtained from a young man in good health. Some clones in this sample may be carry-over from other donors' samples. DNA for the CDR3: TGTGCCAGCAGCTCGGGCCCGAACACTGAAGCTTTCTTT. Translation gives CASSSGPNTEAFF.